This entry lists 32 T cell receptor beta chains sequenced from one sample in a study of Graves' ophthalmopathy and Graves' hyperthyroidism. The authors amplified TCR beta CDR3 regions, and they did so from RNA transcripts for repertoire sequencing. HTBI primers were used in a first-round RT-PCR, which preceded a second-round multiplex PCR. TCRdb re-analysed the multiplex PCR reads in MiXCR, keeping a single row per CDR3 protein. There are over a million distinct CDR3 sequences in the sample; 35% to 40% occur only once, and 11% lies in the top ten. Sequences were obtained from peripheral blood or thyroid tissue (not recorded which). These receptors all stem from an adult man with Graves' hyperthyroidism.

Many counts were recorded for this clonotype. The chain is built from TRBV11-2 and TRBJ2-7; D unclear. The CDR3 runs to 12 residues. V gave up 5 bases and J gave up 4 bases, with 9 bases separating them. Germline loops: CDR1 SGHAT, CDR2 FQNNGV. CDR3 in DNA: TGTGCCAGCAGCCACCCCCTGTACGAGCAGTACTTC. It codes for CASSHPLYEQYF.

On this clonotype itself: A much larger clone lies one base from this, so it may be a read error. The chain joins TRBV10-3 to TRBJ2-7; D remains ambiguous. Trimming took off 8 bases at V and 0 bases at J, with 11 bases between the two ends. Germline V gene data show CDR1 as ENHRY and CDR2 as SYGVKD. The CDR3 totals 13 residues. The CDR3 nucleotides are TGTGCCATCCAAGAAGCAAGCTCCTACGAGCAGTACTTC. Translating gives CAIQEASSYEQYF.

The CDR3 DNA sequence: TGTGCCAGCAGTCCCCACCGCGGGGAGCTGTTTTTT. This encodes CASSPHRGELFF. This chain uses TRBV12-3 or TRBV12-4 with TRBJ2-2, with no clear D. V was clipped by 5 bases and J by 7 bases, with 8 bases between them. The CDR3 is 12 amino acids.

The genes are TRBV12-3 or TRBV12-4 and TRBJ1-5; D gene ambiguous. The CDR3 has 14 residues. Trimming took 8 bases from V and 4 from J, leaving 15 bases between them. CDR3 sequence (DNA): TGTGCCAGCGATACGGGAGGGCTTAATCAGCCCCAGCATTTT. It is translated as CASDTGGLNQPQHF.

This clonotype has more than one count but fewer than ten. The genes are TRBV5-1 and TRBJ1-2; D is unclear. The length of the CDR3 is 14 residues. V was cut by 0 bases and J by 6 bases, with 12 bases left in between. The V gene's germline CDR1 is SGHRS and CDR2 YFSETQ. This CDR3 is CASSLGADGDGYTF. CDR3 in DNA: TGCGCCAGCAGCTTGGGGGCCGACGGGGATGGCTACACCTTC. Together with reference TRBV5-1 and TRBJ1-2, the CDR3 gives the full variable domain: KAGVTQTPRYLIKTRGQQVTLSCSPISGHRSVSWYQQTPGQGLQFLFEYFSETQRNKGNFPGRFSGRQFSNSRSEMNVSTLELGDSALYLCASSLGADGDGYTFGSGTRLTVV.

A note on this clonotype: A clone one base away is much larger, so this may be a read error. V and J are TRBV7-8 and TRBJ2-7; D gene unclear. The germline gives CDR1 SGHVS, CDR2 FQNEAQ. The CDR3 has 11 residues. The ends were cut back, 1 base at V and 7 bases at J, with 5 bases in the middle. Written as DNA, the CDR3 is TGTGCCAGCAGCTTAGTTAAGGAGCAGTACTTC. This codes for CASSLVKEQYF.

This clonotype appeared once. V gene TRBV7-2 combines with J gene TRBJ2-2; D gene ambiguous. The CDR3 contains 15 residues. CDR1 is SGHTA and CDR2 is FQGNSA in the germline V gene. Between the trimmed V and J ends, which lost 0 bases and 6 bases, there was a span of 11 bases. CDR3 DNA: TGTGCCAGCAGCTTAGCCGGCAGACCCCCCGGGGAGCTGTTTTTT. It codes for CASSLAGRPPGELFF.

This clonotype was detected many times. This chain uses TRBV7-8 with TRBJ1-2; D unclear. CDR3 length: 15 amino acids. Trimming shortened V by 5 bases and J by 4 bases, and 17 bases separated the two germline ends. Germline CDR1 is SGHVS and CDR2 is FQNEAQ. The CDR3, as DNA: TGTGCCAGCAGCGTGACGACGGAGGCTCGCTATGGCTACACCTTC. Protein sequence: CASSVTTEARYGYTF.

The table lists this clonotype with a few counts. The CDR3 nucleotides are TGTGCCAGCAGCACCGGACAGGGCTACCACGAGCAGTACTTC. As protein: CASSTGQGYHEQYF. V and J are TRBV7-2 and TRBJ2-7, with TRBD1 matching over 8 bases. The CDR3 runs to 14 residues. Germline CDR1 is SGHTA and CDR2 is FQGNSA. Trimming at V came to 5 bases and at J to 5 bases, leaving 8 bases not matched to a gene.

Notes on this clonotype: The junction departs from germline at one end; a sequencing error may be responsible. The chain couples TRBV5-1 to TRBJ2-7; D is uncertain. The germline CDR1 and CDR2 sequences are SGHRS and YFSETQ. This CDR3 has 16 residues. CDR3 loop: CASSLVIGQDEGEQYF. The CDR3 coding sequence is TGTGCCAGCAGCTTAGTTATTGGCCAGGACGAAGGCGAGCAGTACTTC. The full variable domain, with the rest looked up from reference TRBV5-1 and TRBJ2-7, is KAGVTQTPRYLIKTRGQQVTLSCSPISGHRSVSWYQQTPGQGLQFLFEYFSETQRNKGNFPGRFSGRQFSNSRSEMNVSTLELGDSALYLCASSLVIGQDEGEQYFGPGTRLTVT.

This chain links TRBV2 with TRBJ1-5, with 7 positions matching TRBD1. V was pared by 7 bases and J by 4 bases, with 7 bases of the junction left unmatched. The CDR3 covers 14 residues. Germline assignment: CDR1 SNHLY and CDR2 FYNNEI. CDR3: CASIRDSSNQPQHF. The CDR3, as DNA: TGTGCCAGCATCCGGGACAGCAGTAATCAGCCCCAGCATTTT.

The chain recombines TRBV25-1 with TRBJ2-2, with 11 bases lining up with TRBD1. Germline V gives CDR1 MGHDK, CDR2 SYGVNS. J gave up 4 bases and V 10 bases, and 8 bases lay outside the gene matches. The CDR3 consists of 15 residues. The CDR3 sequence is CATLPGTGGTGELFF. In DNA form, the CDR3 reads TGTGCCACCCTACCCGGGACAGGGGGCACCGGGGAGCTGTTTTTT.

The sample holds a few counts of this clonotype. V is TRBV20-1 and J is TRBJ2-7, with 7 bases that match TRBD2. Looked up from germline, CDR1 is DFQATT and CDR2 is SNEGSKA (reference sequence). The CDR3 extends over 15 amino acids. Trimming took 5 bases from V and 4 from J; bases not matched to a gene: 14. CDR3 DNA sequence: TGCAGTGCTCCTAAGCGGGACGAAGGAGCGTACGAGCAGTACTTC. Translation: CSAPKRDEGAYEQYF.

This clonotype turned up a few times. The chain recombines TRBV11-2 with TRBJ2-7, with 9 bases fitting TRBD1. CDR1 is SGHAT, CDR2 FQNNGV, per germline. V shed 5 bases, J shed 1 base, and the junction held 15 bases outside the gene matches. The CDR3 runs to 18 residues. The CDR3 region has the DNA TGTGCCAGCAGCCGGAATCTACCGCCGGGACAGGGATCCTACGAGCAGTACTTC. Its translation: CASSRNLPPGQGSYEQYF.

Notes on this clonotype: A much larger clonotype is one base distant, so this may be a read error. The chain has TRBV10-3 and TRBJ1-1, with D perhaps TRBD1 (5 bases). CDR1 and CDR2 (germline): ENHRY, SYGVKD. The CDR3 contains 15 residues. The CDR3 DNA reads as TGTGCCAGCAGTGCCCCGAGGGGTCCGAACACTGAAGCTTTCTTT. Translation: CASSAPRGPNTEAFF.

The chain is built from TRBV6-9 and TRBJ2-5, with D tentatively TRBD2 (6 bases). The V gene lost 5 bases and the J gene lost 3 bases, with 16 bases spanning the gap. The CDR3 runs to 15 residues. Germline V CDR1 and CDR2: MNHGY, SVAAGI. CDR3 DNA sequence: TGTGCCAGCAGTCTATCAATCGGGGGTAAAGAGACCCAGTACTTC. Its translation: CASSLSIGGKETQYF.

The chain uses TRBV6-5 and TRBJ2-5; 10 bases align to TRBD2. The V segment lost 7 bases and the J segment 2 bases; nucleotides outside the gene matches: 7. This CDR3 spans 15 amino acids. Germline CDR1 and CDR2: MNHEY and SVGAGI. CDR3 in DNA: TGTGCCAGCAATGAACGGACTAGCGGACAAGAGACCCAGTACTTC. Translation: CASNERTSGQETQYF.

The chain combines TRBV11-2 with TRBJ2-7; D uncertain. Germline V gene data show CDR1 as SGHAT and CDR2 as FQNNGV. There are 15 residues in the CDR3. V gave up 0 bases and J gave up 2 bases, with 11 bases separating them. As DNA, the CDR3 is TGTGCCAGCAGCTTAGAGGTTTCGGTAGCCTACGAGCAGTACTTC. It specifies CASSLEVSVAYEQYF.

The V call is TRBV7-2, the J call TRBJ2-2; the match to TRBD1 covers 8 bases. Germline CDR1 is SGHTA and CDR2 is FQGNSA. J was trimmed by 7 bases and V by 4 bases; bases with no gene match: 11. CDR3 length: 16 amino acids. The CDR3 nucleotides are TGTGCCAGCAGCTCCCGGGCCCAGGGGGCCGGCGGGGAGCTGTTTTTT. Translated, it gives CASSSRAQGAGGELFF.

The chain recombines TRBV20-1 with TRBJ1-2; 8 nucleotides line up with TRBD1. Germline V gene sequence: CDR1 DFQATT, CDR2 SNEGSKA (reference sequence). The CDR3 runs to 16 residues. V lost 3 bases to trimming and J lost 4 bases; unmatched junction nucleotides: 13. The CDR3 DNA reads TGCAGTGCTAGTGACCTGATTTCCGGGACAGGCTATGGCTACACCTTC. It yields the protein CSASDLISGTGYGYTF.

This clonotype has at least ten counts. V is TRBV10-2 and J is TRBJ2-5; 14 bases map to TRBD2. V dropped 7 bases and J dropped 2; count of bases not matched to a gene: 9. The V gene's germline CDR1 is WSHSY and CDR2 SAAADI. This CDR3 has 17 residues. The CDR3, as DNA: TGCGCCAGCATGGGGACTAGCGGGAGTAGGCCGCAAGAGACCCAGTACTTC. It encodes CASMGTSGSRPQETQYF.

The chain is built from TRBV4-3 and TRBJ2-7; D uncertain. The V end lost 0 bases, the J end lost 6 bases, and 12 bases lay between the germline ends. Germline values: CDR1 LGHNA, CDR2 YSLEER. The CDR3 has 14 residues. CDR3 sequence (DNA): TGCGCCAGCAGCCAAGAGGCGCTTCGAGGCGAGCAGTACTTC. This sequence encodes CASSQEALRGEQYF.

CDR3 DNA: TGCAGCGTACTCGAAGGCTACAATGAGCAGTTCTTC. Encoded protein: CSVLEGYNEQFF. This chain joins TRBV29-1 and TRBJ2-1; D is unresolved. The CDR3 consists of 12 residues. Germline CDR1 SQVTM, CDR2 ANQGSEA. The V end was cut by 6 bases, the J end by 3 bases, with 9 bases between.

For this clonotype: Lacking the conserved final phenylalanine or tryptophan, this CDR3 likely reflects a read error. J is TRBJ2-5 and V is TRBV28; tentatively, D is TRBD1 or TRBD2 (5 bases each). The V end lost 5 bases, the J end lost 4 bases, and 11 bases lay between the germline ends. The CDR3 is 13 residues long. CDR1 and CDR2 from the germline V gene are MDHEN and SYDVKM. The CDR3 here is CASSPLGRETQYL. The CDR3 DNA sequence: TGTGCCAGCAGTCCCCTGGGACGAGAGACCCAGTACCTC.

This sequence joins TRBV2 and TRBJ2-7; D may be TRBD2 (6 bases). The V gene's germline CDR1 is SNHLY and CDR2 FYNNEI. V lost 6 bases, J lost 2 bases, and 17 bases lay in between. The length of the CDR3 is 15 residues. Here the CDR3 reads CASSQRGLVPYEQYF. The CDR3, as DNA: TGTGCCAGCAGCCAAAGGGGACTCGTCCCCTACGAGCAGTACTTC.

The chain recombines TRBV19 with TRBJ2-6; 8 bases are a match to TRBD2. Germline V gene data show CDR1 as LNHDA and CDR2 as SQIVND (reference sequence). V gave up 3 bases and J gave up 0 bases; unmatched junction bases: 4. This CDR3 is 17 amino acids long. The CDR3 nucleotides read TGTGCCAGTAGTATGGGACTAGTTGTCTCTGGGGCCAACGTCCTGACTTTC. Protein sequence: CASSMGLVVSGANVLTF. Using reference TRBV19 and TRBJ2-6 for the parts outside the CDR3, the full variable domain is DGGITQSPKYLFRKEGQNVTLSCEQNLNHDAMYWYRQDPGQGLRLIYYSQIVNDFQKGDIAEGYSVSREKKESFPLTVTSAQKNPTAFYLCASSMGLVVSGANVLTFGAGSRLTVL.

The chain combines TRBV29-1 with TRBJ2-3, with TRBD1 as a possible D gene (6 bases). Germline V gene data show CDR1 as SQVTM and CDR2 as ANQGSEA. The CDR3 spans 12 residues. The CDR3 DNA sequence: TGCTCCTGGGGGCCCGGGATCGATACGCAGTATTTT. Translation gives CSWGPGIDTQYF.

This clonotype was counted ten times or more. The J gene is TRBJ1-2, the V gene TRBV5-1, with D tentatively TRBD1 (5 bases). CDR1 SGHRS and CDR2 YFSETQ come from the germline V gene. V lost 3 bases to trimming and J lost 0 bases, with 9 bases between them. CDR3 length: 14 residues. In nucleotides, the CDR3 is TGCGCCAGCAGCTGGGGCAGCCCTAACTATGGCTACACCTTC. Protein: CASSWGSPNYGYTF.

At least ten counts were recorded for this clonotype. In nucleotides, the CDR3 is TGTGCCAGCAGTCCCGGGCCTCCCTCTGGGGCCAACGTCCTGACTTTC. Amino acid sequence: CASSPGPPSGANVLTF. The chain employs TRBV9 and TRBJ2-6; D remains ambiguous. V shed 5 bases and J shed 0 bases, with 12 bases lying between them. The germline CDR1 and CDR2 sequences are SGDLS and YYNGEE. The CDR3 spans 16 residues.

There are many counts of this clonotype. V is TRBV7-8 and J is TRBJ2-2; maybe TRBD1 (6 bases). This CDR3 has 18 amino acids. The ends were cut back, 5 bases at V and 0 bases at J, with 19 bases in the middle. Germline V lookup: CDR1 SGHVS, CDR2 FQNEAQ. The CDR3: CASSPERRGLANTGELFF. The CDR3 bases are TGTGCCAGCAGCCCTGAGCGCAGGGGCCTAGCGAACACCGGGGAGCTGTTTTTT. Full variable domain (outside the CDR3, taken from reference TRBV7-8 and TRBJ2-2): GAGVSQSPRYKVAKRGQDVALRCDPISGHVSLFWYQQALGQGPEFLTYFQNEAQLDKSGLPSDRFFAERPEGSVSTLKIQRTQQEDSAVYLCASSPERRGLANTGELFFGEGSRLTVL.

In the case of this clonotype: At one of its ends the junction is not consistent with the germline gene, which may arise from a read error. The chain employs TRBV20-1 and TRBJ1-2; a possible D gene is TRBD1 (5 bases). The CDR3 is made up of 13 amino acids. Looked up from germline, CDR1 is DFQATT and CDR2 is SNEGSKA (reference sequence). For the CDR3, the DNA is TGCAGTGGGACACCTCCGATCAATTATGGCTATACCTTC. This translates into CSGTPPINYGYTF.

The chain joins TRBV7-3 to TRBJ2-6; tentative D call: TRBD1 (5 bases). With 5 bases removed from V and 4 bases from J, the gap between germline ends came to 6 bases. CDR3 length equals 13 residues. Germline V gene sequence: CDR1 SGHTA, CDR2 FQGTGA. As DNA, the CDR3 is TGTGCCAGCAGCAAGGGGGGGGCCAACGTCCTGACTTTC. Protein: CASSKGGANVLTF.